This entry is about one T cell receptor (beta chain). This record comes from a study of PD-1 blockade in classical Hodgkin lymphoma. Profiling relied on immunoSEQ multiplex PCR, and the TCRdb table lists in-frame clones only, not all of them. Among about 15,000 clones, 80% to 85% were seen once, and the ten largest hold around 37%. Exposure to brentuximab vedotin varied, and each patient had relapsed following autologous stem cell transplantation. This TCR came from a human donor with classical Hodgkin lymphoma. Here the sequenced sample was peripheral blood mononuclear cells (PBMCs), taken before the second cycle of nivolumab.

DNA of the CDR3: TGCGCCAGCAGCTTGTCCCCGGGACTAGCGGGCCGCACAGATACGCAGTATTTT. Residues: CASSLSPGLAGRTDTQYF. The genes are TRBV5-1 and TRBJ2-3, with TRBD2 matching 12 bases. The CDR3 loop spans 18 amino acids. Germline V lookup: CDR1 SGHRS, CDR2 YFSETQ. J was trimmed by 1 base and V by 1 base; bases with no gene match: 7.